This T cell receptor (beta chain) was sequenced for a study of blood T cells in healthy people across ages. The germline V gene has CDR1 SQVTM and CDR2 ANQGSEA. CDR3 length equals 15 residues. The V gene end was trimmed by 5 bases and the J gene end by 7 bases; junction bases not matched to a gene: 8. A second PCR, run for about 7 to 11 cycles, used a sample-barcoded 5' primer plus a J-beta primer mix. Via MiXCR, TCRdb re-called the 5' RACE reads, giving one row per CDR3 protein. The sample has over 1,200,000 distinct CDR3 sequences, approximately 59% seen once. The study's findings and limits: Correlation between TCR beta diversity and naive T cell percentage was strong. Higher diversity, along with more naive CD4+ cells, distinguished long-lived donors from aged donors. Older age coincided with a roughly linear decline in TCR beta diversity per million T cells.

About this clonotype itself: What it recognizes is unknown.

The chain recombines TRBV29-1 with TRBJ2-1, with 13 bases identical to TRBD2. This clonotype originated in a man aged 18 to 29 in good health. The sample consisted of blood. The CDR3 nucleotides are TGCAGCGTTTTTACCGGGACTAGCGGGGTGAATGAGCAGTTCTTC. It encodes CSVFTGTSGVNEQFF.